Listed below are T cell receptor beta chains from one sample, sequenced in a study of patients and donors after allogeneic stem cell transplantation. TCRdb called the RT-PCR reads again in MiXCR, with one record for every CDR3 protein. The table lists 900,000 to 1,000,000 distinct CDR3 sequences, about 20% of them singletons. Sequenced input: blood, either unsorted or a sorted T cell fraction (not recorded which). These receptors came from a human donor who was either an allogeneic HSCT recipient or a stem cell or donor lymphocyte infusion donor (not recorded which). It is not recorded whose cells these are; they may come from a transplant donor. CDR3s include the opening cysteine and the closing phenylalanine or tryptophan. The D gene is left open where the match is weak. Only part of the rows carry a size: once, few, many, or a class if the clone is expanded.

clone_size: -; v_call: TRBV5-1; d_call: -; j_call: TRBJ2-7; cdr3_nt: TGCGCCAGCAGCCCGAAGTGGGACCCAACTACCTACGAGCAGTACTTC; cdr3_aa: CASSPKWDPTTYEQYF
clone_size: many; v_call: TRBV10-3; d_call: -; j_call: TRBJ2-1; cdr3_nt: TGTGCCATCAGTGAGGTATGGGGTGATGAGCAGTTCTTC; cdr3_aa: CAISEVWGDEQFF
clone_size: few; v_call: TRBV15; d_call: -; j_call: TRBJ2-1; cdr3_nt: TGTGCCACCAGTGACACGACGGGAGTTTTAGATGAGCAGTTCTTC; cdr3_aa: CATSDTTGVLDEQFF
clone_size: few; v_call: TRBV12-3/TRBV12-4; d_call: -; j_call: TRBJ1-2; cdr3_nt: TGTGCCAGCAGTTTAGATGGGTGGGGCTACACCTTC; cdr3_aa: CASSLDGWGYTF
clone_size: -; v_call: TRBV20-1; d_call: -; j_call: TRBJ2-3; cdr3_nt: TGCAGTGCTAGAGACGCCTTTGGGCGGGGAGTGACAGATACGCAGTATTTT; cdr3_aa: CSARDAFGRGVTDTQYF
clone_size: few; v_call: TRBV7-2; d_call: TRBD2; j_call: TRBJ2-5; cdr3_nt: TGTGCCAGCAGCTTAGCGGGACTAAGACAAGAGACCCAGTACTTC; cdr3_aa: CASSLAGLRQETQYF
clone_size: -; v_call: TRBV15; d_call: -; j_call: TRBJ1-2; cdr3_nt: TGTGCCACCAGCAGAGATCGGCAGGCGACTAACTATGGCTACACCTTC; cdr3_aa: CATSRDRQATNYGYTF
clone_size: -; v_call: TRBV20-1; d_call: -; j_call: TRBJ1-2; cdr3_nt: TGCAGTGCTAGTACGGACAGAGGGGATGGCCACACCTTC; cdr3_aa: CSASTDRGDGHTF
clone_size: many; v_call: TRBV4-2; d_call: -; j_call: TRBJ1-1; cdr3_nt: TGTGCCAGCAGCCAAGAAGGACGGAACACTGAAGCTTTCTTT; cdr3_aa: CASSQEGRNTEAFF
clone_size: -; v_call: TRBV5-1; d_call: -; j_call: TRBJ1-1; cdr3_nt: TGCGCCAGCAGCGCTTCTATGACGGTGAACACTGAAGCTTTCTTT; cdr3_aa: CASSASMTVNTEAFF
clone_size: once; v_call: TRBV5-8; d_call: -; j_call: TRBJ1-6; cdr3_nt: TGTGCCAGCAGCTTGGTCATCTATAATTCACCCCTCCACTTT; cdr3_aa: CASSLVIYNSPLHF
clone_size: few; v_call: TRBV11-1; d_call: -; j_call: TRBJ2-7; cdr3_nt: TGTGCCAGCAGCCCCGAGGTAGCGGCGTCCTACGAGCAGTACTTC; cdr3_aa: CASSPEVAASYEQYF
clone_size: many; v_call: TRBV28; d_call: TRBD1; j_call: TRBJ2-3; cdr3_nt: TGTGCCAGCAGTTTGTACGGACAGGGGGCAGGAGATACGCAGTATTTT; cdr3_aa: CASSLYGQGAGDTQYF
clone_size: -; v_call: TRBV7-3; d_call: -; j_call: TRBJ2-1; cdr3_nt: TGTGCCAGCAGCCGAATTAGAATATCGAGCTCCTACAATGAGCAGTTCTTC; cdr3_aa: CASSRIRISSSYNEQFF
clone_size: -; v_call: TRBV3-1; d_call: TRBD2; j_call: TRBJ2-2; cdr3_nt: TGTGCCAGCAGCCAAGGGGGGAGGGGACCCACCGGGGAGCTGTTTTTT; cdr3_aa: CASSQGGRGPTGELFF
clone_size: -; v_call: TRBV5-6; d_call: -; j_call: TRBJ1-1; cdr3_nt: TGTGCCAGCAGCGGCTCAGGAGAAGGAAACACTGAAGCTTTCTTT; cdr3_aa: CASSGSGEGNTEAFF
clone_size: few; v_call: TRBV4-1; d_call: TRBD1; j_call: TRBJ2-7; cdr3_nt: TGCGCCAGCAGCCAAGATACAGGGGTAATTTCCTACGAGCAGTACTTC; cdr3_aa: CASSQDTGVISYEQYF
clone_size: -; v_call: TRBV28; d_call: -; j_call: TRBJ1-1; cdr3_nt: TGTGCCAGCAGGCGGGGACCGTTGAACACTGAAGCTTTCTTT; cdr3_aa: CASRRGPLNTEAFF
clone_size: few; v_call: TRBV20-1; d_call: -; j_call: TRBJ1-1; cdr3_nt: TGCAGTGCCAGTACGGATACTGAAGCTTTCTTT; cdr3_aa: CSASTDTEAFF
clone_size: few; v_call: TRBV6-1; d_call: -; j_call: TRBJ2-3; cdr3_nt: TGTGCCAGCAGAATACCGAGCACAGATACGCAGTATTTT; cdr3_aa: CASRIPSTDTQYF
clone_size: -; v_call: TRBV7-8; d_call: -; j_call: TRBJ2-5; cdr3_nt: TGTGCCAGCAGCTTACCCTCCGTTATTAGGACGTTGGGACAAGAGACCCAGTACTTC; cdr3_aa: CASSLPSVIRTLGQETQYF
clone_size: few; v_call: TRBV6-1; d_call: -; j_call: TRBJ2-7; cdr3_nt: TGTGCCAGCAGTACTTTTTGGGGACCTCTAGCTAGTAACCCAAACGAGCAGTACTTC; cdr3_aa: CASSTFWGPLASNPNEQYF
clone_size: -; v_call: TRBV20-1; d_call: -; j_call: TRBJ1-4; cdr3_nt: TGCAGTGCTAGACACAGAAATAATGAAAAACTGTTTTTT; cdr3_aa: CSARHRNNEKLFF
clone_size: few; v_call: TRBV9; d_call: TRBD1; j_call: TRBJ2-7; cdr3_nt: TGTGCCAGCAGCCTCCGGACAGGGGACCACGAGCAGTACTTC; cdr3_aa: CASSLRTGDHEQYF
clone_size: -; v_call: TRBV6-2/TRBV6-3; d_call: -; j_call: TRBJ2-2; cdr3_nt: TGTGCCAGCAGTTACAACAGGCAAGGAGGGGGCCTTAACACCGGGGAGCTGTTTTTT; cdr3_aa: CASSYNRQGGGLNTGELFF
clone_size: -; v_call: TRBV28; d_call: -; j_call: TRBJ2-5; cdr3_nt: TGTGCCAGCACCTCCATTGGGGCGGGAGAGACCCAGTACTTC; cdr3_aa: CASTSIGAGETQYF
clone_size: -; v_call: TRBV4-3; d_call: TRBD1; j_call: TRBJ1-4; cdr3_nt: TGCGCCAGCAGCCGTACAGGGGCGGGAGGTGAAAAACTGTTTTTT; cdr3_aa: CASSRTGAGGEKLFF
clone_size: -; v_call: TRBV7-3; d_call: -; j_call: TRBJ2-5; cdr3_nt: TGTGCCAGCAGCTTTCGAAGGGGTGTGACCCAGTACTTC; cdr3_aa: CASSFRRGVTQYF
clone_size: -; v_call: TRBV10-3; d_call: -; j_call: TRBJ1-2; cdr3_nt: TGTGCCATCATGGCGGACGCTAACTATGGCTACACCTTC; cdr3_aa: CAIMADANYGYTF
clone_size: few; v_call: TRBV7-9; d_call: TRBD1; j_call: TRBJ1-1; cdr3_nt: TGTGCCAGCAGCCCACGGACAGGGCGGGCGTCTGAAGCTTTCTTT; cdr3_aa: CASSPRTGRASEAFF
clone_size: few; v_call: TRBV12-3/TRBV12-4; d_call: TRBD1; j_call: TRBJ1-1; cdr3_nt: TGTGCCAGCAGCCATGACAGGGGCTTTGAAGCTTTCTTT; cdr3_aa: CASSHDRGFEAFF
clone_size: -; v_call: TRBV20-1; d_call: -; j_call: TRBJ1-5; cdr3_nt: TGCAGTGCTGTTGACAGCCTCAATCAGCCCCAGCATTTT; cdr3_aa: CSAVDSLNQPQHF
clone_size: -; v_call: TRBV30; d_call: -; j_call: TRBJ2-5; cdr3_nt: TGTGCCTGGGGGACCGGGACGTTGGAGACCCAGTACTTC; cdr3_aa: CAWGTGTLETQYF
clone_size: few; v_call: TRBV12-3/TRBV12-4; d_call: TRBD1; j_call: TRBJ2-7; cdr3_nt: TGTGCCAGCAGTTTATACTTTGGGACAGTAGTAACCTACGAGCAGTACTTC; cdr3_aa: CASSLYFGTVVTYEQYF
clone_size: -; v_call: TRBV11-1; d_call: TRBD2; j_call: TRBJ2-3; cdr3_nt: TGTGCCAGCGAATCAGGGGCGGGAGGGCCATACATTGCAGATACGCAGTATTTT; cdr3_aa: CASESGAGGPYIADTQYF
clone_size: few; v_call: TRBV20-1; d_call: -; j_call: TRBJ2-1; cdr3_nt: TGCAGTGCTAATGGACCCGTCCAGTTCTTC; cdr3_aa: CSANGPVQFF
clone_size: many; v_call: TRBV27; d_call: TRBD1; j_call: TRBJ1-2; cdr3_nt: TGTGCCAGCAGTTTATCGGGACAGGGCGGCTATGGCTACACCTTC; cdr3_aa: CASSLSGQGGYGYTF
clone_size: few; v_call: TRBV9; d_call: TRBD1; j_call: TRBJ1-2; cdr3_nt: TGTGCCAGCAGCGGAAGACTCGACAGGGTAGGAGGCTACACCTTC; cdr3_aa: CASSGRLDRVGGYTF
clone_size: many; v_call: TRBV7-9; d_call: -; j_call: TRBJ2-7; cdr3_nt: TGTGCCAGCAGCTCCCAGATAGGTGGCGAGCAGTACTTC; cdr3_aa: CASSSQIGGEQYF
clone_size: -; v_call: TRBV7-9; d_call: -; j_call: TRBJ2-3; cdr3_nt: TGTGCCAGCAGCTTAGCATGGTCAGATACGCAGTATTTT; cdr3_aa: CASSLAWSDTQYF
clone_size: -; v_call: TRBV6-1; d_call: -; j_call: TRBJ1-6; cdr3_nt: TGTGCCAGCAACGTAGGGGGACACAAATATAATTCACCCCTCCACTTT; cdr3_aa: CASNVGGHKYNSPLHF
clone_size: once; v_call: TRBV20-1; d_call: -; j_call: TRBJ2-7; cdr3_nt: TGCAGTGCCTCGGCCCACGAGCAGTACTTC; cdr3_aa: CSASAHEQYF
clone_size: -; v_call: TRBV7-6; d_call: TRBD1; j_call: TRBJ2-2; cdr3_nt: TGTGCCAGCAGCTGGGGACAGGAGAACACCGGGGAGCTGTTTTTT; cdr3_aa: CASSWGQENTGELFF
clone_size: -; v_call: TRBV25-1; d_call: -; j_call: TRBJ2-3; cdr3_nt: TGTGCCAGCAGTGAATATAAAGGGACAGATACGCAGTATTTT; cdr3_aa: CASSEYKGTDTQYF
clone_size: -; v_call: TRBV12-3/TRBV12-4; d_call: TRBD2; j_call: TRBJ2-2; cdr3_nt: TGTGCCACCATCAGCGGGGGGCGGAACACCGGGGAGCTGTTTTTT; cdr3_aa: CATISGGRNTGELFF
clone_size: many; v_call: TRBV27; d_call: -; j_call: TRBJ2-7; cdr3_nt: TGTGCCAGCAGTACGCTCTCCTACGAGCAGTACTTC; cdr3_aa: CASSTLSYEQYF